This T cell receptor (beta chain) was captured by sequencing in a study of breast tumors, draining lymph nodes, adjacent tissues. Samples came from axillary lymph nodes draining the breast cancer. Study-wide results and caveats: Tumors had less TCR diversity than lymph nodes, more than nontumor tissue. The data were judged consistent with most tumor T cells coming from lymph node and expanding in tumor. Luminal-like breast cancer showed significantly higher tumor–nontumor repertoire similarity than basal-like. The lymph node origin of tumor T cells was framed as consistent with a hypothesis, not demonstrated.

TCRdb reprocessed the multiplex PCR reads with MiXCR, giving one entry per CDR3 protein. This sample yields about 89,000 distinct CDR3 sequences, of which around 30% are seen a single time; roughly 8.1% belongs to the top ten. This clonotype was observed at least ten times. As yet, its antigen is unknown. This sequence originates from a female donor with breast cancer. Some clones in this sample may be carry-over from other donors' samples. Specimen: axillary lymph node tissue.

The CDR3 loop reads CATSDLKGAGTGELFF. In nucleotides, the CDR3 is TGTGCCACCAGTGATTTGAAGGGGGCGGGCACCGGGGAGCTGTTTTTT. The V call is TRBV24-1, the J call TRBJ2-2; 7 positions match TRBD1. CDR1 is KGHDR and CDR2 is SFDVKD in the germline V gene. This CDR3 is 16 amino acids long. After removal of 0 bases from V and 4 bases from J, the junction contained 4 bases not matched to a gene.